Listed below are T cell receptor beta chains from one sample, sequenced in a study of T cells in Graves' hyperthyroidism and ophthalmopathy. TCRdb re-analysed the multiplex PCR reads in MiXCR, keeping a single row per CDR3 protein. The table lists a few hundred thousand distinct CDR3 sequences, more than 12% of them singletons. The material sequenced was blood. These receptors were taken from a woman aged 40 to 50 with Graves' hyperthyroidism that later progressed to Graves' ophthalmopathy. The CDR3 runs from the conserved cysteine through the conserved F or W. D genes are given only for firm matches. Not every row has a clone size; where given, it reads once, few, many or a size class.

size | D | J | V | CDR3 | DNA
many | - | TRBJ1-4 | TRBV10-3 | CAISSGGVPNEKLFF | TGTGCCATCAGTTCCGGCGGGGTGCCTAATGAAAAACTGTTTTTT
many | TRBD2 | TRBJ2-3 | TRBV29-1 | CSVLTSGMDTQYF | TGCAGCGTTCTAACTAGCGGGATGGATACGCAGTATTTT
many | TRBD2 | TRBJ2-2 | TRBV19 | CASSPSRGGPPGELFF | TGTGCCAGTAGTCCCAGCCGGGGAGGGCCTCCCGGGGAGCTGTTTTTT
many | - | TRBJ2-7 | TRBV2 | CASRLDRPYEQYF | TGTGCCAGCAGACTGGACCGCCCCTACGAGCAGTACTTC
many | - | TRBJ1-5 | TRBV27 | CASSRWQSSTPQHF | TGTGCCAGCAGCCGGTGGCAGTCTTCTACGCCCCAGCATTTT
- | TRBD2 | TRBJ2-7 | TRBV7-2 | CASSLTSGIGYEQYF | TGTGCCAGCAGCTTAACTAGCGGGATTGGGTACGAGCAGTACTTC
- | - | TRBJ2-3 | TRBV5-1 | CASGFETETQYF | TGCGCCAGTGGCTTTGAGACAGAGACGCAGTATTTT
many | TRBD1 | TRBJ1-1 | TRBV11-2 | CASSPAPTGLLMNTEAFF | TGTGCCAGCAGCCCGGCCCCGACAGGGCTACTTATGAACACTGAAGCTTTCTTT
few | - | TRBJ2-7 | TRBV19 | CASSASSYEQYF | TGTGCCAGTAGTGCCAGTTCCTACGAGCAGTACTTC
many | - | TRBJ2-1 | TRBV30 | CAWILGSSYNEQFF | TGTGCCTGGATTCTCGGGAGCTCCTACAATGAGCAGTTCTTC
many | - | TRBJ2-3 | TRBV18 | CASSAPATDTQYF | TGTGCCAGCTCCGCCCCGGCCACAGATACGCAGTATTTT
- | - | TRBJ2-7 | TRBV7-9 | CASSSLNRDRQTYEQYF | TGTGCCAGCAGCTCACTAAACCGGGACCGGCAGACCTACGAGCAGTACTTC
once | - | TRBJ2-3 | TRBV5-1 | CASSLEGQTNRADTQYF | TGCGCCAGCAGCTTGGAGGGACAAACGAATCGGGCAGATACGCAGTATTTT
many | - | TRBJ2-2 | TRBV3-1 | CASSQDYGGELFF | TGTGCCAGCAGCCAAGATTACGGCGGGGAGCTGTTTTTT
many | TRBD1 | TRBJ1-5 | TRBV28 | CASTIQGAGQPQHF | TGTGCCAGCACTATACAGGGGGCGGGTCAGCCCCAGCATTTT
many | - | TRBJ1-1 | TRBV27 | CASSLHGDTEAFF | TGTGCCAGCAGTTTACATGGGGACACTGAAGCTTTCTTT
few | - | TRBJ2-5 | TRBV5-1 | CASSLFPETQYF | TGCGCCAGCAGCTTGTTTCCTGAGACCCAGTACTTC
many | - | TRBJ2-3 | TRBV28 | CASSSDSLTDTQYF | TGTGCCAGCAGTTCCGACAGCCTCACAGATACGCAGTATTTT
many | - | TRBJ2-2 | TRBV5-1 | CASAGFSEEGELFF | TGCGCCAGCGCCGGGTTCAGCGAGGAGGGGGAGCTGTTTTTT
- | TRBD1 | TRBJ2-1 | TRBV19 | CASSWGQGAREQFF | TGTGCCAGTAGTTGGGGACAGGGGGCAAGGGAGCAGTTCTTC
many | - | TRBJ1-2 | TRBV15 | CATSSRTGIYGYTF | TGTGCCACCAGCAGTAGAACAGGGATCTATGGCTACACCTTC
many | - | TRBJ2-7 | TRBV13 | CASSLEHWSDEQYF | TGTGCCAGCAGCTTAGAGCATTGGAGTGACGAGCAGTACTTC
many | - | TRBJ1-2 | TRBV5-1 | CASSSGGDYGYTF | TGTGCCAGCAGTTCCGGGGGGGACTATGGCTACACCTTC
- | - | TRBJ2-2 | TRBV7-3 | CASSARDRNRGELFF | TGTGCCAGCAGCGCCCGAGATAGGAATAGGGGGGAGCTGTTTTTT
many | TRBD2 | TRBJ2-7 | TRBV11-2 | CASSLVSGSGYEQYF | TGTGCCAGCAGCTTAGTTAGCGGGAGTGGCTACGAGCAGTACTTC
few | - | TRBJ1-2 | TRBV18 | CASSPRLEGYGYTF | TGTGCCAGCTCACCACGGTTGGAGGGTTACGGCTACACCTTC
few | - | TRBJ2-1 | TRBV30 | CAFTKRRLSYNEQFF | TGTGCCTTTACCAAGCGGAGACTCTCCTACAATGAGCAGTTCTTC
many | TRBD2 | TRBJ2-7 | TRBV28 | CASSLSGRPTYEQYF | TGTGCCAGCAGTTTAAGCGGGAGGCCAACATACGAGCAGTACTTC
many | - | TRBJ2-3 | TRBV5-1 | CASSLGPIGTDTQYF | TGCGCCAGCAGCTTGGGCCCAATTGGAACAGATACGCAGTATTTT
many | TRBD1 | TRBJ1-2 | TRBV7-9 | CASSFLQGPVGGYTF | TGTGCCAGCAGCTTCCTACAGGGGCCTGTTGGTGGCTACACCTTC
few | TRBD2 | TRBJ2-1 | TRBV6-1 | CASRRGGAYNEQFF | TGTGCCAGCAGAAGGGGAGGGGCCTACAATGAGCAGTTCTTC
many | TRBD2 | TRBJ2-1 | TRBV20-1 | CSATPSGRANEQFF | TGCAGTGCTACTCCCAGCGGGAGGGCCAATGAGCAGTTCTTC
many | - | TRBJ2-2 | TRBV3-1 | CASSQDSDSTGELFF | TGTGCCAGCAGCCAAGACTCGGACAGCACCGGGGAGCTGTTTTTT
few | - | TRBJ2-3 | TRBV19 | CASSIVPPDTQYF | TGTGCCAGTAGTATAGTCCCCCCAGATACGCAGTATTTT
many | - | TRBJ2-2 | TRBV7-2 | CASSLKMRTDTGELFF | TGTGCCAGCAGCTTAAAAATGCGGACAGACACCGGGGAGCTGTTTTTT
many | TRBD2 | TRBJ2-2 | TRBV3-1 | CASSQGLAGAPGELFF | TGTGCCAGCAGCCAAGGGCTAGCGGGAGCCCCCGGGGAGCTGTTTTTT
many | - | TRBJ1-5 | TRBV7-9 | CASSLWENQPQHF | TGTGCCAGCAGCTTATGGGAGAATCAGCCCCAGCATTTT
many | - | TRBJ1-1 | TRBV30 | CAWIAPGGWTEAFF | TGTGCCTGGATTGCCCCCGGGGGGTGGACTGAAGCTTTCTTT
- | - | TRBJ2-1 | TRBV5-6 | CASSLVVLLGPDLTGSSYNEQFF | TGTGCCAGCAGCTTGGTAGTGTTGCTTGGACCAGACTTAACCGGGAGCTCCTACAATGAGCAGTTCTTC
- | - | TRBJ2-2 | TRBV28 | CASSLLYQRTGELFF | TGTGCCAGCAGTTTATTGTACCAGCGCACCGGGGAGCTGTTTTTT
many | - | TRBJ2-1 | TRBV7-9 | CASSLENPYNEQFF | TGTGCCAGCAGCTTAGAAAATCCATACAATGAGCAGTTCTTC
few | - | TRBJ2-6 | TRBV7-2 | CASSLDSNRANVLTF | TGTGCCAGCAGCCTCGACAGTAACCGGGCCAACGTCCTGACTTTC
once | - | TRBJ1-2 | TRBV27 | CASSSSGVTSYGYTF | TGTGCCAGCAGTTCTTCAGGGGTTACTAGCTATGGCTACACCTTC
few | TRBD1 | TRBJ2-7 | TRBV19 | CASRRVHRDRRNYEQYF | TGTGCCAGTAGAAGAGTTCACCGGGACAGGAGGAACTACGAGCAGTACTTC